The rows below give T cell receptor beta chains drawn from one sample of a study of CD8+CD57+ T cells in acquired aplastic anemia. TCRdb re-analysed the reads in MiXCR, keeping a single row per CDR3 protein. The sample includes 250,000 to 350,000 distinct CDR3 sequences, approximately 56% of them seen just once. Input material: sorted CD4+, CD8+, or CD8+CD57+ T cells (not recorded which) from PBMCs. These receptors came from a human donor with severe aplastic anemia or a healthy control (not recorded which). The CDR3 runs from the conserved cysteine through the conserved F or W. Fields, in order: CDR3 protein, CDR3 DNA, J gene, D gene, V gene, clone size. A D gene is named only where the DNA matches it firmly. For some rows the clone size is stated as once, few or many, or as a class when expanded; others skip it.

CASSLGGLAGLRETQYF TGTGCCAGCAGCTTGGGGGGACTAGCGGGCCTCAGAGAGACCCAGTACTTC TRBJ2-5 TRBD2 TRBV11-2 many
CASSWQGRANQPQHF TGTGCCAGCAGCTGGCAGGGGAGAGCCAATCAGCCCCAGCATTTT TRBJ1-5 . TRBV7-3 .
CASSPPRLSSGNTIYF TGTGCCAGCAGTCCCCCCCGGTTGAGCTCTGGAAACACCATATATTTT TRBJ1-3 . TRBV28 few
CSVDRGTNTEAFF TGCAGCGTTGATCGGGGGACGAACACTGAAGCTTTCTTT TRBJ1-1 . TRBV29-1 few
CASSASPTGVSYEQYF TGTGCCAGCAGCGCCAGCCCTACTGGGGTTTCCTACGAGCAGTACTTC TRBJ2-7 . TRBV9 .
CASSDSIGQGAFVEKLFF TGTGCCAGCAGTGACTCGATCGGACAGGGGGCGTTTGTTGAAAAACTGTTTTTT TRBJ1-4 TRBD1 TRBV25-1 .
CSARDGREAFF TGCAGCGCTCGGGACGGACGGGAAGCTTTCTTT TRBJ1-1 . TRBV29-1 many
CASSLDRATEAFF TGCGCCAGCAGCTTGGACAGGGCCACTGAAGCTTTCTTT TRBJ1-1 . TRBV5-1 .
CSASGKREPYEQYF TGCAGTGCTAGTGGGAAGCGGGAGCCCTACGAGCAGTACTTC TRBJ2-7 TRBD2 TRBV20-1 .
CASSWTGGRTEAFF TGCGCCAGCAGCTGGACAGGGGGCAGGACTGAAGCTTTCTTT TRBJ1-1 TRBD1 TRBV5-1 .
CASSFWGRSEQYF TGTGCCAGCAGTTTTTGGGGTAGAAGCGAGCAGTACTTC TRBJ2-7 . TRBV12-3/TRBV12-4 many
CASSPSGGKVEQFF TGTGCCAGCAGCCCGTCGGGGGGGAAGGTTGAGCAGTTCTTC TRBJ2-1 TRBD2 TRBV2 many
CASSVATGVSYNEQFF TGTGCCAGCAGCGTAGCTACAGGGGTGTCCTACAATGAGCAGTTCTTC TRBJ2-1 TRBD1 TRBV9 many
CASSLQVAYGYTF TGTGCCAGCAGCTTGCAGGTTGCCTATGGCTACACCTTC TRBJ1-2 . TRBV5-8 many
CASSPGTKQETQYF TGTGCCAGCAGCCCTGGGACAAAGCAAGAGACCCAGTACTTC TRBJ2-5 . TRBV7-9 many